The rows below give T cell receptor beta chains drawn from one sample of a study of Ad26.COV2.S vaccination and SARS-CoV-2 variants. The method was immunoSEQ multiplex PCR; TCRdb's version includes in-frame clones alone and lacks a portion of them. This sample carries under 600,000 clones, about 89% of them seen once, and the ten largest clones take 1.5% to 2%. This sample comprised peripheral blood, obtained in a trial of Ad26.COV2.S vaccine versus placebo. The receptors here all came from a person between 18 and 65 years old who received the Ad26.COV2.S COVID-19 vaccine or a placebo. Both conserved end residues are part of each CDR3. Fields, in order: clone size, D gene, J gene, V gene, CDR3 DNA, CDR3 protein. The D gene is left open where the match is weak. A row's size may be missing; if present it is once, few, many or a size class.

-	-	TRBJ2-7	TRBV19	TGTGCCAGTAGTATGGGTCCCAGTTACTACGAGCAGTACTTC	CASSMGPSYYEQYF
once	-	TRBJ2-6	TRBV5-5	TGTGCCAGCAGCTTGGAGACTTTCTCTGGGGCCAACGTCCTGACTTTC	CASSLETFSGANVLTF
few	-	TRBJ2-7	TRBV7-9	TGTGCCAGCAGCTCCGGGACAGCCCAACAAGGGGGGGAGCAGTACTTC	CASSSGTAQQGGEQYF
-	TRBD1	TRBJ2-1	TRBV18	TGTGCCAGCTCACCAATGACAGGGGGTTACAATGAGCAGTTCTTC	CASSPMTGGYNEQFF
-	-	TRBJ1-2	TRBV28	TGTGCCAGCAGCCCCTCGGATCGTAGGAATGGCTACACCTTC	CASSPSDRRNGYTF
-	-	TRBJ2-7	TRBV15	TGTGCCACCCGACGGGACTCCTCCTACGAGCAGTACTTC	CATRRDSSYEQYF
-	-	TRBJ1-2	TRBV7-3	TGTGCCAGCAGCTTAACCCCAGGGTTGGGTGGCTACACCTTC	CASSLTPGLGGYTF
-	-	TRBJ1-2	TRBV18	TGTGCCAGCTCACTCATCCCGGAGTATGGCTACACCTTC	CASSLIPEYGYTF
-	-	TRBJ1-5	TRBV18	TGTGCCAGCTCACCGGCAGGGGCGGCTCAGCCCCAGCATTTT	CASSPAGAAQPQHF
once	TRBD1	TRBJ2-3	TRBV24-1	TGTGCCACACAGGGGTATGGCACAGATACGCAGTATTTT	CATQGYGTDTQYF
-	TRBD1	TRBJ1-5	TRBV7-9	TGTGCCAGCAGCGCGGACAGGGTGGTTAGTCAGCCCCAGCATTTT	CASSADRVVSQPQHF
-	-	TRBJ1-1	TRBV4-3	TGCGCCAGCAGCCAGCGAACATCGAACACTGAAGCTTTCTTT	CASSQRTSNTEAFF
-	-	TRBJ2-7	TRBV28	TGTGCCATCACACCCAAGACGGGGTCCTACGAGCAGTACTTC	CAITPKTGSYEQYF
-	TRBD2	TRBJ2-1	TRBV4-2	TGTGCCAGCCAGACTACCGTAACTAGCGGGAGGGGAAATGAGCAGTTCTTC	CASQTTVTSGRGNEQFF
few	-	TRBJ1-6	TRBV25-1	TGTGCCAGCAGTTCCCAGGATAATTCACCCCTCCACTTT	CASSSQDNSPLHF
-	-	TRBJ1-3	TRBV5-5	TGTGCCAGCAGCTTACAGGCGACACTCTCTGGAAACACCATATATTTT	CASSLQATLSGNTIYF
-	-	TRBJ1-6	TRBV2	TGTGCCAGCGCTTGGACACTTTATAATTCACCCCTCCACTTT	CASAWTLYNSPLHF
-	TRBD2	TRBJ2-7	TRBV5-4	TGTGCCAGCAGCGCCGTAGCGGGGGACTACGAGCAGTACTTC	CASSAVAGDYEQYF
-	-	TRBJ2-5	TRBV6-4	TGTGCCAGCAAGGGAAAAGAGACCCAGTACTTC	CASKGKETQYF
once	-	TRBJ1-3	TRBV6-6	TGTGCCAGCAGAGTATTCGACAGCTCTGGAAACACCATATATTTT	CASRVFDSSGNTIYF
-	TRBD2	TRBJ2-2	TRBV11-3	TGTGCCAGCAGCTTTAGTAACCTAGCGGGGGGCTCGAACACCGGGGAGCTGTTTTTT	CASSFSNLAGGSNTGELFF
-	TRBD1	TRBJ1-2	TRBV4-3	TGCGCCAGCAGCCGGGACAGGGGGCTTGTTGGCTACACCTTC	CASSRDRGLVGYTF
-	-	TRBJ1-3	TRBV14	TGTGCCAGCAGCCCTCGGGTTTCTGGAAACACCATATATTTT	CASSPRVSGNTIYF
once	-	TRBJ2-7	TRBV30	TGTGCCTGGAGTTTGGGGGGTGTGCAGCAGTACTTC	CAWSLGGVQQYF
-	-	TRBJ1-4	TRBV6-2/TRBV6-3	TGTGCCAGCAGTTATTGGGGCAGTGAAAAACTGTTTTTT	CASSYWGSEKLFF
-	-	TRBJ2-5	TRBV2	TGTGCCAGCGGAATGAACAGGGTTGGGGAGACCCAGTACTTC	CASGMNRVGETQYF
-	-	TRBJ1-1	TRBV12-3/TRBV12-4	TGTGCCAGCAGGGCGACAGGGAACACTGAAGCTTTCTTT	CASRATGNTEAFF
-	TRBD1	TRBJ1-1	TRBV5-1	TGCGCCAGCAGCCCCGGACAGGGAAGGGCTTTCTTT	CASSPGQGRAFF
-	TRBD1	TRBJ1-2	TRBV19	TGTGCCAGTAATATGCCGGGGACAGGGAAAGGCTACACCTTC	CASNMPGTGKGYTF
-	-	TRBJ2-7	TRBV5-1	TGCGCCAGCAGCTTGGGGCAGGGGTTCTACGAGCAGTACTTC	CASSLGQGFYEQYF
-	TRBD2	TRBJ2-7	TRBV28	TGTGCCAGCAGTTTGCTCGCGGGAGGCTCCTACGAGCAGTACTTC	CASSLLAGGSYEQYF
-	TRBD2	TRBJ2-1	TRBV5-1	TGCGCCAGCAGCTTCACGAGCGGGGGGACGTTCAATGAGCAGTTCTTC	CASSFTSGGTFNEQFF
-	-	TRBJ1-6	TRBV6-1	TGTGCCAGCAGTGAAAGGGCAGGGGACTCACCCCTCCACTTT	CASSERAGDSPLHF
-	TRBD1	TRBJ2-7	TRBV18	TGTGCCAGCTCACCGGACAGGCGGAGTACAAACGAGCAGTACTTC	CASSPDRRSTNEQYF
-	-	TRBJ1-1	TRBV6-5	TGTGCCAGCAGTCCCACGGGGGGGGGACACACTGAAGCTTTCTTT	CASSPTGGGHTEAFF
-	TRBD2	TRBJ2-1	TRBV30	TGTGCCTGTCAAGAAGCGGGAGCTTCCTACAATGAGCAGTTCTTC	CACQEAGASYNEQFF
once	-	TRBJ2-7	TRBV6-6	TGTGCCAGCAGTTACGGGACCTACGAGCAGTACTTC	CASSYGTYEQYF
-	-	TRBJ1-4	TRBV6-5	TGTGCCAGCACCGAGGGGGGAACTAATGAAAAACTGTTTTTT	CASTEGGTNEKLFF
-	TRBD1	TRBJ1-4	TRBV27	TGTGCCAGCAGTTCAGACAGGGGGTGGGAAAAACTGTTTTTT	CASSSDRGWEKLFF
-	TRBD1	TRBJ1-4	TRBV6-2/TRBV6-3	TGTGCCAGCAGTTACGGCCGGACAGGGCGAAGGGGGAATGAAAAACTGTTTTTT	CASSYGRTGRRGNEKLFF
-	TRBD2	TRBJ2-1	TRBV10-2	TGCGCCAGCAGTGCCCGAGGGGGACGGGGACTAGCGGGGATTTACAATGAGCAGTTCTTC	CASSARGGRGLAGIYNEQFF
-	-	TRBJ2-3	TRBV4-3	TGCGCCAGCAGCCAAGATAGGTTTGCTAGCGGCACAGATACGCAGTATTTT	CASSQDRFASGTDTQYF
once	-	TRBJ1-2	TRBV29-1	TGCAGCGTTGCGGACTATGGCTACACCTTC	CSVADYGYTF
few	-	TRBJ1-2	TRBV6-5	TGTGCCAGCAGTTACCGGCAGGGCTGGAGAGAAGGCTACACCTTC	CASSYRQGWREGYTF
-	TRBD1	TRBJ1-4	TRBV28	TGTGCCAGCATAAGGGACAGGGTAAACGAAAAACTGTTTTTT	CASIRDRVNEKLFF
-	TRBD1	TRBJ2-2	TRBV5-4	TGTGCCAGCAGCTCGGGGACAGCAAACACCGGGGAGCTGTTTTTT	CASSSGTANTGELFF
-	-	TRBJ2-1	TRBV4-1	TGCGCCAGCAGCCCCCGAGGTTCTAGCCCCGAAACGCAGTTCTTC	CASSPRGSSPETQFF
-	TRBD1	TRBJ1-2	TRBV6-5	TGTGCCAGCAACAGGGGGCGCGGGTCTAACTATGGCTACACCTTC	CASNRGRGSNYGYTF
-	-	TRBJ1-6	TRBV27	TGTGCCAGCAGTTTCGATAGGGGGAATTCACCCCTCCACTTT	CASSFDRGNSPLHF
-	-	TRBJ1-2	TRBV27	TGTGCCAGCAGAGACCACCTCAGGGGTGGCTACACCTTC	CASRDHLRGGYTF
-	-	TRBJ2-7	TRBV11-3	TGTGCCAGCAGCTTAGTCAATAACTACGAGCAGTACTTC	CASSLVNNYEQYF
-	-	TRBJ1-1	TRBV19	TGTGCCAGTAGGGAGGAAGACTTTGAAGCTTTCTTT	CASREEDFEAFF
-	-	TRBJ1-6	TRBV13	TGTGCCAGCAGCCCCCGGGGCCATAATTCACCCCTCCACTTT	CASSPRGHNSPLHF
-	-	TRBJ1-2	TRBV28	TGTGCCACCGATCGATGGGGGGGATTTGACTATGGCTACACCTTC	CATDRWGGFDYGYTF
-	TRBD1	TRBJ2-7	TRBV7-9	TGTGCCAGCAGCTCTACCGGGACAGGGATTAACTACGAGCAGTACTTC	CASSSTGTGINYEQYF